These T cell receptor beta chains were read from a single sample in a study of blood T cell repertoires in COVID-19. The method was immunoSEQ multiplex PCR; TCRdb's version includes in-frame clones alone and lacks a portion of them. The table has over 45,000 clones, roughly 86% seen once; the top ten hold 8.5%. The sample was peripheral blood. The source of these receptors is a man between 60 and 75 years old with active COVID-19. Both conserved end residues are part of each CDR3. The order of the fields is V gene, D gene, J gene, clone size, CDR3 DNA, CDR3 protein. D genes are given only for firm matches. A row's size may be missing; if present it is once, few, many or a size class.

V gene: TRBV19
D gene: NA
J gene: TRBJ1-5
clone size: NA
CDR3 DNA: TGTGCCAGTAGTATAGCGGGGGGGGGTCTCGTTAGCAATCAGCCCCAGCATTTT
CDR3 protein: CASSIAGGGLVSNQPQHF

V gene: TRBV4-1
D gene: NA
J gene: TRBJ2-2
clone size: NA
CDR3 DNA: TGCGCCAGCAGCCTTATCGGGAAAGGTGCCGGGGAGCTGTTTTTT
CDR3 protein: CASSLIGKGAGELFF

V gene: TRBV6-1
D gene: NA
J gene: TRBJ2-6
clone size: NA
CDR3 DNA: TGTGCCAGCAGTGGACCGGACAGCTACTCTGGGGCCAACGTCCTGACTTTC
CDR3 protein: CASSGPDSYSGANVLTF

V gene: TRBV3-1/TRBV3-2
D gene: TRBD2
J gene: TRBJ2-7
clone size: once
CDR3 DNA: TGTGCCAGCAGCCAAGAACTAGCGGCCCTGTACGAGCAGTACTTC
CDR3 protein: CASSQELAALYEQYF

V gene: TRBV11-2
D gene: TRBD2
J gene: TRBJ2-3
clone size: NA
CDR3 DNA: TGTGCCAGCAGCTTAGGGCTAGCGGGAGGCCTCTCGACGGATACGCAGTATTTT
CDR3 protein: CASSLGLAGGLSTDTQYF

V gene: TRBV6-5
D gene: TRBD2
J gene: TRBJ2-1
clone size: NA
CDR3 DNA: TGTGCCAGCAGTTTCGAGTGGGAGGGTAACAATGAGCAGTTCTTC
CDR3 protein: CASSFEWEGNNEQFF

V gene: TRBV7-7
D gene: NA
J gene: TRBJ2-1
clone size: NA
CDR3 DNA: TGTGCTAGCAGCTTAGCTTCCTCCCCCTACAATGAGCAGTTCTTC
CDR3 protein: CASSLASSPYNEQFF

V gene: TRBV30
D gene: TRBD2
J gene: TRBJ2-7
clone size: NA
CDR3 DNA: TGTGCCTGGAGAATGACTAGCAGTGAGCAGTACTTC
CDR3 protein: CAWRMTSSEQYF

V gene: TRBV7-2
D gene: TRBD2
J gene: TRBJ2-7
clone size: NA
CDR3 DNA: TGTGCCAGCAGCTCTAGCGGGGTGGCATCCTACGAGCAGTACTTC
CDR3 protein: CASSSSGVASYEQYF

V gene: TRBV7-9
D gene: TRBD1
J gene: TRBJ2-5
clone size: NA
CDR3 DNA: TGTGCCAGCAGCCCCGGACAGGGTCAACGGGAGACCCAGTACTTC
CDR3 protein: CASSPGQGQRETQYF